The 22 T cell receptor beta chains below come from one sample, sequenced in a study of T cell changes during pregnancy in multiple sclerosis (dated by TCRdb to between 2019 and 2020). The library was made by the immunoSEQ multiplex PCR assay. TCRdb took this table from immuneACCESS and kept in-frame rearrangements with V and J called. Such tables lack part of the clones; where checked against another copy, unresolved V genes explain under half of the gap, and the rest is unexplained. Across this sample there are about 40,000 clones, with over 75% seen only once. The top ten constitute 5.2% of the sample. The source material was peripheral blood, sampled in the first trimester of pregnancy. The receptors stem from a female donor in good health, enrolled as a control in a pregnancy study.

The V and J genes are TRBV6-1 and TRBJ1-4, with 9 bases that match TRBD1. CDR3 length: 13 residues. CDR1 is MNHNS, CDR2 SASEGT, per germline. The ends lost 3 bases at V and 7 bases at J; junction bases unmatched: 0. CDR3 DNA sequence: TGTGCCAGCAGTGAGGACAGGGGTGAAAAACTGTTTTTT. Translated, it gives CASSEDRGEKLFF.

The chain joins TRBV19 to TRBJ2-3; tentatively, D is TRBD2 (6 bases). The CDR3 is 13 amino acids. Trimming cost V 11 bases and J 1 base, with 13 bases left between them. Per the germline V gene, CDR1 is LNHDA and CDR2 is SQIVND (reference sequence). This CDR3 reads CAADRGGTDTQYF. CDR3 DNA: TGTGCCGCCGATCGCGGGGGCACAGATACGCAGTATTTT.

Turning to this clone: One junction end does not reproduce the germline sequence, and a read error may be involved. This chain uses TRBV2 with TRBJ2-7; D possibly corresponds to TRBD1 (6 bases). The CDR3 is 13 amino acids. The germline V gene has CDR1 SNHLY and CDR2 FYNNEI. The CDR3 spells CASSQAGDYEQYF. The CDR3 DNA follows: TGTGCCAGCAGTCAAGCAGGGGACTACGAGCAGTACTTC.

This chain connects TRBV7-3 to TRBJ1-1; 7 positions match TRBD1. V shed 5 bases and J 3 bases; nucleotides not matched to a gene: 12. This CDR3 contains 16 residues. CDR1 and CDR2 from the germline V gene are SGHTA and FQGTGA. The CDR3 sequence is CASSNKTQGIDTEAFF. The CDR3 region has the DNA TGTGCCAGCAGCAATAAAACACAGGGGATAGACACTGAAGCTTTCTTT.

The V call is TRBV6-6, the J call TRBJ2-5; no firm D call. The CDR3 sequence is 15 residues long. V gave up 0 bases and J gave up 5 bases, with 13 bases separating them. Germline CDR1 MNHNY, CDR2 SVGAGI (reference sequence). The CDR3 loop reads CASSYSFEAGETQYF. CDR3 bases: TGTGCCAGCAGTTACTCGTTCGAGGCCGGGGAGACCCAGTACTTC.

This CDR3 reads CASSVGGAYNSPLHF. CDR3 coding DNA: TGTGCCAGCAGCGTAGGGGGGGCCTATAATTCACCCCTCCACTTT. V and J are TRBV9 and TRBJ1-6, with D possibly being TRBD1 (5 bases). CDR1 and CDR2 from the germline V gene are SGDLS and YYNGEE. The V and J ends lost 0 bases and 2 bases respectively, with 6 bases between them. The CDR3 loop spans 15 amino acids.

The rearrangement links TRBV27 to TRBJ1-5, with 7 bases lining up with TRBD1. The CDR3 is 18 residues long. Germline trimming cut 2 bases from V and 1 base from J; bases unmatched to any gene: 11. From germline, CDR1 is MNHEY and CDR2 SMNVEV (reference sequence). The CDR3 here is CASSLKDREFTSNQPQHF. CDR3 DNA sequence: TGTGCCAGCAGTTTAAAAGACAGGGAGTTTACGAGCAATCAGCCCCAGCATTTT.

In this sample, this clone turned up a few times. This chain uses TRBV29-1 with TRBJ1-5; no definite D call. Deletions cut 6 bases from V and 8 bases from J, with 17 bases between. Germline V gene data show CDR1 as SQVTM and CDR2 as ANQGSEA. This CDR3 region has 13 residues. CDR3 coding DNA: TGCAGCGTCCGCGGGTCGGGGTTGGAGCCCCAGCATTTT. This sequence encodes CSVRGSGLEPQHF.

The chain combines TRBV2 with TRBJ1-4; 8 bases fit TRBD1. The CDR3 is made up of 15 amino acids. CDR1 SNHLY and CDR2 FYNNEI come from the germline V gene. J was trimmed by 10 bases and V by 5 bases; bases with no gene match: 12. The CDR3 region has the DNA TGTGCCAGCAGTCCGGACAGGGCGCTTGAGGTAAAACTGTTTTTT. Translated: CASSPDRALEVKLFF.

This clone was counted between two and nine times. The V call is TRBV5-1, the J call TRBJ2-7; TRBD2 might be the D (5 bases). The V end was cut by 3 bases, the J end by 3 bases, with 19 bases between. Per the germline V gene, CDR1 is SGHRS and CDR2 is YFSETQ. The CDR3 contains 16 residues. This chain's CDR3 is CASSSPSRRRDYEQYF. As DNA, the CDR3 is TGCGCCAGCAGCTCCCCTAGCAGGCGCCGAGACTACGAGCAGTACTTC.

The CDR3 nucleotides are TGTGCCAGTACAGGGGCCCAGGAAAAACTGTTTTTT. Encoded protein: CASTGAQEKLFF. The gene calls are TRBV4-2 and TRBJ1-4; 7 nucleotides align to TRBD1. The V and J ends lost 9 bases and 8 bases, in that order; junction bases with no gene match: 6. The CDR3 has 12 amino acids. CDR1 LGHNA and CDR2 YNFKEQ come from the germline V gene.

This chain joins TRBV2 and TRBJ1-2, with 7 bases that match TRBD1. The germline CDR1 and CDR2 sequences are SNHLY and FYNNEI. V was pared by 10 bases and J by 8 bases, with 13 bases of the junction left unmatched. This CDR3 has 13 residues. The CDR3 loop reads CATMQGGARGYTF. The CDR3 DNA follows: TGTGCCACCATGCAGGGGGGCGCAAGGGGCTACACCTTC.

CDR3 sequence (DNA): TGTGCCACCAGCTCTTCACGGGGCAGGGGCGGTCTGGATTCACCCCTCCACTTT. Amino acids: CATSSSRGRGGLDSPLHF. V gene TRBV15 combines with J gene TRBJ1-6; D might be TRBD1 (6 bases). The V gene lost 5 bases and the J gene lost 8 bases, with 25 bases spanning the gap. CDR3 length: 18 residues. Germline V gene data show CDR1 as LNHNV and CDR2 as YYDKDF (reference sequence). Full variable domain (remainder filled in from reference TRBV15 and TRBJ1-6): DAMVIQNPRYQVTQFGKPVTLSCSQTLNHNVMYWYQQKSSQAPKLLFHYYDKDFNNEADTPDNFQSRRPNTSFCFLDIRSPGLGDTAMYLCATSSSRGRGGLDSPLHFGNGTRLTVT.

In its sample, this clone was seen once. This chain links TRBV6-1 with TRBJ2-7; 10 nucleotides agree with TRBD1. The germline CDR1 and CDR2 sequences are MNHNS and SASEGT. V was clipped by 5 bases and J by 7 bases; unmatched bases: 8. This CDR3 contains 14 residues. DNA of the CDR3: TGTGCCAGCAGTACCGGGACAGGGGTGAAGGAGCAGTACTTC. This codes for CASSTGTGVKEQYF.

The V call is TRBV30, the J call TRBJ2-2; the D is unclear. This CDR3 is built from 13 residues. The germline gives CDR1 GTSNPN, CDR2 SVGIG (reference sequence). With 0 bases removed from V and 2 bases from J, the gap between germline ends came to 4 bases. The DNA for the CDR3 is TGTGCCTGGAGTGTACTTAACACCGGGGAGCTGTTTTTT. Its protein is CAWSVLNTGELFF.

The chain couples TRBV27 to TRBJ2-3; 10 bases line up with TRBD2. This CDR3 contains 15 residues. The V and J ends lost 2 bases and 1 base, in that order; junction bases with no gene match: 0. Germline CDR1 reads MNHEY; CDR2 reads SMNVEV (reference sequence). In DNA form, the CDR3 reads TGTGCCAGCAGTTTACTAGCGGGGGGCACAGATACGCAGTATTTT. This codes for CASSLLAGGTDTQYF.

The rearrangement joins TRBV11-2 to TRBJ1-1; the D gene is possibly TRBD1 (5 bases). Germline V CDR1 and CDR2: SGHAT, FQNNGV. The CDR3 has 14 amino acids. Deletions cut 5 bases from V and 2 bases from J, with 12 bases between. The CDR3 loop is CASSRTGVNTEAFF. The CDR3 DNA sequence: TGTGCCAGCAGCAGGACGGGGGTTAACACTGAAGCTTTCTTT.

This rearrangement joins TRBV2 to TRBJ2-2; TRBD1 aligns across 7 bases. CDR1 SNHLY and CDR2 FYNNEI come from the germline V gene. Trimming took 6 bases from V and 1 from J; bases not matched to a gene: 11. CDR3 size: 17 residues. This chain's CDR3 is CASSRDLGQMNTGELFF. In nucleotides, the CDR3 is TGTGCCAGCAGCAGAGACTTGGGACAGATGAACACCGGGGAGCTGTTTTTT. The full variable domain, completed using reference TRBV2 and TRBJ2-2, is EPEVTQTPSHQVTQMGQEVILRCVPISNHLYFYWYRQILGQKVEFLVSFYNNEISEKSEIFDDQFSVERPDGSNFTLKIRSTKLEDSAMYFCASSRDLGQMNTGELFFGEGSRLTVL.

The gene calls are TRBV5-6 and TRBJ2-3; D is ambiguous. CDR1 and CDR2 (germline): SGHDT, YYEEEE. V was cut by 0 bases and J by 5 bases, with 4 bases left in between. This CDR3 is 12 amino acids long. CDR3 sequence reads: CASSLAVDTQYF. As DNA, the CDR3 is TGTGCCAGCAGCTTGGCCGTAGATACGCAGTATTTT.

This clone was found once. V is TRBV27 and J is TRBJ1-2, with TRBD1 identical over 8 bases. J was trimmed by 8 bases and V by 0 bases; bases with no gene match: 8. Germline CDR1 and CDR2: MNHEY and SMNVEV (reference sequence). The CDR3 spans 15 residues. Here the CDR3 reads CASSLSPGGAEGYTF. The CDR3 region has the DNA TGTGCCAGCAGTTTATCCCCAGGGGGCGCGGAGGGCTACACCTTC.

V is TRBV29-1 and J is TRBJ1-1; 9 positions agree with TRBD1. The germline V gene has CDR1 SQVTM and CDR2 ANQGSEA. The CDR3 length is 14 residues. Trimming took 2 bases from V and 8 from J; bases not matched to a gene: 9. CDR3 DNA sequence: TGCAGCGTTGAAAGGGGGGGGACAGGGCCCGAAGCTTTCTTT. The encoded protein is CSVERGGTGPEAFF.

The chain has TRBV27 and TRBJ1-2, with 7 bases fitting TRBD1. Germline CDR1 MNHEY, CDR2 SMNVEV (reference sequence). The CDR3 consists of 15 residues. V gave up 5 bases and J gave up 4 bases; unmatched junction bases: 10. The CDR3 spells CASSPYTGAGYGYTF. Here the CDR3 DNA reads TGTGCCAGCAGTCCCTATACAGGGGCGGGCTATGGCTACACCTTC.